Each of the 9 T cell receptor beta chains below was sequenced from the same sample in a study of monozygotic twins with inflammatory bowel disease. One entry per CDR3 protein, without DNA, is what TCRdb gives after re-calling the 5' RACE reads. This sample's table reports about 150,000 distinct CDR3 sequences. Sequencing was done on a sample of blood. The receptors derive from a human donor with ulcerative colitis or Crohn's disease, or a healthy co-twin of an affected twin (not recorded which).

The V and J genes are TRBV27 and TRBJ2-7; TCRdb returns TRBD1, unconfirmable since there is no DNA. Germline loops: CDR1 MNHEY, CDR2 SMNVEV (reference sequence). This CDR3 spans 15 amino acids. The CDR3 loop reads CASSLSRRAAYEQYF.

The rearrangement uses TRBV10-3 and TRBJ2-1; without DNA, the TCRdb call of TRBD2 cannot be checked. Germline V gene sequence: CDR1 ENHRY, CDR2 SYGVKD. The CDR3 sequence is 14 residues long. The CDR3 here is CAITSGGLYNEQFF.

The chain carries TRBV5-1 and TRBJ2-7; absent DNA, TCRdb's TRBD2 call cannot be checked. The CDR3 runs 15 residues. The germline CDR1 and CDR2 sequences are SGHRS and YFSETQ. The CDR3: CASSPEYRAFTKQYF.

The V and J genes are TRBV14 and TRBJ1-1; TCRdb names TRBD1, which stays unverified in the absence of DNA. In germline, CDR1 is SGHDN, CDR2 FVKESK. This CDR3 contains 14 residues. This CDR3 is CASSPRRGDTEAFF.

The rearrangement links TRBV7-9 to TRBJ1-5; TCRdb's D gene call, TRBD1, goes unchecked for lack of DNA. The germline V gene encodes CDR1 SEHNR and CDR2 FQNEAQ (reference sequence). The CDR3 is 11 amino acids. The CDR3 sequence: CASSPLTAQHF.

J is TRBJ2-7 and V is TRBV5-1; TCRdb's D call of TRBD2 is untestable without DNA. The CDR3 runs 16 residues. Germline-derived CDR1 and CDR2 are SGHRS and YFSETQ. Here the CDR3 reads CASSFTTSASSYEQYF.

The chain carries TRBV5-1 and TRBJ2-1; with no DNA, the TCRdb D assignment of TRBD1 cannot be verified. The CDR3 extends over 15 amino acids. Looked up from germline, CDR1 is SGHRS and CDR2 is YFSETQ. The CDR3 loop is CASTTTGGSPHEQFF.

The chain combines TRBV19 with TRBJ2-2. This CDR3 contains 11 residues. Germline V CDR1 and CDR2: LNHDA, SQIVND (reference sequence). Here the CDR3 reads CASSMAGELFF.

The chain joins TRBV7-2 to TRBJ1-3. Per germline, CDR1 SGHTA and CDR2 FQGNSA. The CDR3 spans 15 residues. The CDR3 sequence is CASSLRVERGNTIYF.